This TCR beta chain was sequenced for a study of T cell changes during pregnancy in multiple sclerosis. This CDR3 comprises 15 residues. V was cut by 5 bases and J by 0 bases, with 11 bases left in between. CDR1 and CDR2 from the germline V gene are MGHRA and YSYEKL. The table came from immunoSEQ multiplex PCR; TCRdb's copy has only in-frame clones and leaves some out. The repertoire holds 100,000 or so clones, over 80% seen once, with 1.9% in the top ten. This clonotype originated in a female donor with multiple sclerosis, enrolled in a pregnancy study. The material sequenced was peripheral blood, taken after pregnancy. The chain recombines TRBV4-1 with TRBJ1-5; D is perhaps TRBD1 (6 bases). CDR3 coding DNA: TGCGCCAGCAGCGCTCGGACAGATAGCAATCAGCCCCAGCATTTT. Protein product: CASSARTDSNQPQHF.